The 12 T cell receptor beta chains given below trace back to one sample, sequenced in a study of low-dose radiotherapy and immunotherapy resistance in tumors (dated by TCRdb to 2022 to 2024). TCRdb lists the instrument as Illumina HiSeq 2500. To make first-strand cDNA, Superscript III was used along with a set of TRAV- and TRBV-specific primers so that both the TCRalpha and TCRbeta chains were covered. TCRs were amplified with Phusion for 20 PCR cycles, with a constant-region primer paired with the adapter attached to the V primers. Using fastp at Q25 and MiXCR, TCRdb reprocessed the public reads and kept productive beta chains. Rows with one shared CDR3 protein collapse into an entry with the most common genes and DNA. Recorded for this sample are tens of thousands of distinct CDR3 sequences; around a quarter of them occurred a single time. Roughly a tenth of the sample goes to the ten largest clones.

The intended sense of this specimen's time point label: after trial treatment. This specimen's treatment or condition label, interpreted: LDRT plus nivolumab, ipilimumab, low-dose cyclophosphamide and aspirin (RACIN trial). Sample: PBMCs, taken after low-dose radiotherapy plus immunotherapy. These receptors came from a male donor with prostate cancer.

This clonotype has a count of ten or more. The chain has TRBV5-4 and TRBJ2-3, with D possibly being TRBD2 (6 bases). With 6 bases removed from V and 2 bases from J, the gap between germline ends came to 13 bases. The CDR3 has 14 amino acids. The V gene's germline CDR1 is SGHNT and CDR2 YYREEE (reference sequence). The CDR3 DNA sequence: TGTGCCAGCAAGTACGGGGGACCCACAGATACGCAGTATTTT. Amino acids: CASKYGGPTDTQYF.

This clonotype was detected ten times or more. The chain has TRBV6-6 and TRBJ1-5; D call uncertain. Germline V gene data show CDR1 as MNHNY and CDR2 as SVGAGI (reference sequence). V lost 5 bases and J lost 2, with 13 bases in between. This CDR3 has 15 residues. CDR3 protein: CASSQTRRGNQPQHF. In DNA, the CDR3 is TGTGCCAGCAGTCAGACCCGGCGGGGCAATCAGCCCCAGCATTTT.

This clonotype was picked up many times. The rearrangement links TRBV3-1 to TRBJ2-2, with TRBD2 matching over 8 bases. The CDR3 has 13 amino acids. The germline CDR1 and CDR2 sequences are LGHDT and YNNKEL (reference sequence). The V and J ends lost 3 bases and 7 bases, in that order; junction bases with no gene match: 1. The CDR3 loop reads CASSHGGDGELFF. The CDR3 DNA sequence: TGTGCCAGCAGCCACGGGGGGGACGGGGAGCTGTTTTTT.

This clonotype was detected many times. The rearrangement uses TRBV4-1 and TRBJ2-7; D possibly matches TRBD1 or TRBD2 (5 bases each). V was pared by 1 base and J by 7 bases, with 14 bases between. Per germline, CDR1 MGHRA and CDR2 YSYEKL. The CDR3 is 14 residues long. CDR3 nucleotides: TGCGCCAGCAGCCAAGTGGGGACCAGGCGAGAGCAGTACTTC. Translated, it gives CASSQVGTRREQYF.

This clonotype was seen ten or more times. This sequence joins TRBV2 and TRBJ2-3, with D perhaps matching TRBD1 or TRBD2 (5 bases each). This CDR3 region has 14 residues. The germline CDR1 and CDR2 sequences are SNHLY and FYNNEI. Trimming pared 11 bases from V and 2 bases from J, leaving 17 bases between. In nucleotides, the CDR3 is TGTGCCCCCTACGGGGCGGAAGACACAGATACGCAGTATTTT. It translates to CAPYGAEDTDTQYF.

This clonotype has a count of ten or more. This chain links TRBV19 with TRBJ1-1; perhaps TRBD1 as D (5 bases). V was pared by 7 bases and J by 1 base, with 10 bases between. The germline V gene has CDR1 LNHDA and CDR2 SQIVND (reference sequence). The CDR3 is made up of 13 amino acids. The CDR3 coding sequence is TGTGCCAGTAACCTGCAGGGGAACACTGAAGCTTTCTTT. Residues: CASNLQGNTEAFF.

This clonotype came up many times. Mismatch with germline at one junction end may stem from a read error. V and J are TRBV28 and TRBJ2-3; D ambiguous. Germline-derived CDR1 and CDR2 are MDHEN and SYDVKM. The CDR3 contains 13 residues. For the CDR3, the DNA is TGCGCCAGCAGCCCGCCCTCCACAGATACGCAGTATTTT. Translation: CASSPPSTDTQYF. Filled out from reference TRBV28 and TRBJ2-3, the complete variable domain reads DVKVTQSSRYLVKRTGEKVFLECVQDMDHENMFWYRQDPGLGLRLIYFSYDVKMKEKGDIPEGYSVSREKKERFSLILESASTNQTSMYLCASSPPSTDTQYFGPGTRLTVL.

This clonotype was observed many times. DNA for the CDR3: TGTGCCATCAGTGAGTCGACTTGGGAGACCCAGTACTTC. It translates to CAISESTWETQYF. This sequence joins TRBV10-3 and TRBJ2-5; D not resolved. V lost 0 bases and J lost 5, with 7 bases in between. The CDR3 is 13 residues long. CDR1 is ENHRY and CDR2 is SYGVKD in the germline V gene.

This clonotype was picked up many times. The chain uses TRBV7-9 and TRBJ1-1; 8 positions agree with TRBD1. Germline lookup yields CDR1 SEHNR and CDR2 FQNEAQ (reference sequence). CDR3 size: 14 residues. V shed 5 bases, J shed 5 bases, and the junction held 7 bases outside the gene matches. The CDR3 sequence is CASSLGQGDTEAFF. The CDR3 DNA follows: TGTGCCAGCAGCCTAGGACAGGGAGATACTGAAGCTTTCTTT.

In its sample, this clonotype was seen many times. The rearrangement joins TRBV3-1 to TRBJ2-3, with 7 positions matching TRBD1. The CDR3 runs to 15 residues. Germline trimming cut 5 bases from V and 2 bases from J; bases unmatched to any gene: 7. The germline V gene has CDR1 LGHDT and CDR2 YNNKEL (reference sequence). CDR3 coding DNA: TGTGCCAGCAGCTACGGACAGGACCACACAGATACGCAGTATTTT. It is translated as CASSYGQDHTDTQYF.

This clonotype was seen many times. The chain joins TRBV13 to TRBJ1-2; 11 nucleotides line up with TRBD1. V lost 6 bases and J lost 8; bases outside the gene matches: 5. The CDR3 covers 13 residues. Germline CDR1 PRHDT, CDR2 FYEKMQ (reference sequence). CDR3 residues: CASSGQGAGGYTF. The DNA of the CDR3 is TGTGCCAGCAGTGGACAGGGGGCTGGAGGCTACACCTTC.

The CDR3 DNA follows: TGTGCCAGCAGCCAAGGGACTAGCGGGGTCGTAGATAATTCACCCCTCCACTTT. It encodes CASSQGTSGVVDNSPLHF. The rearrangement joins TRBV3-1 to TRBJ1-6, with D unclear. From germline, CDR1 is LGHDT and CDR2 YNNKEL (reference sequence). This CDR3 has 18 residues. The ends were cut back, 1 base at V and 5 bases at J, with 18 bases in the middle. Looking up the rest from reference TRBV3-1 and TRBJ1-6 gives the full variable domain: DTAVSQTPKYLVTQMGNDKSIKCEQNLGHDTMYWYKQDSKKFLKIMFSYNNKELIINETVPNRFSPKSPDKAHLNLHINSLELGDSAVYFCASSQGTSGVVDNSPLHFGNGTRLTVT.